This entry is about one TCR beta chain. The sample is drawn from a study of shared clonotypes between healthy human individuals. This CDR3 spans 12 amino acids. Looked up from germline, CDR1 is MDHEN and CDR2 is SYDVKM. With V trimmed by 7 bases and J by 5 bases, 4 bases remained unmatched. Assay used: immunoSEQ multiplex PCR; TCRdb lists only in-frame clones, some missing. The table includes a few hundred thousand clones, approximately 96% detected once. Sequenced sample: memory CD8+ T cells sorted from blood. Subset reported: CD45RO+ cells pooled with CCR7-negative TemRA cells. This sequence originates from a man aged 25 to 45 in good health. The chain links TRBV28 to TRBJ1-2, with 7 bases aligning to TRBD1. The CDR3 DNA reads TGTGCCAGCACAGGGGGGGGTTATGGCTACACCTTC. Its translation is CASTGGGYGYTF.